The source of this T cell receptor beta chain is a study of cytomegalovirus exposure and HLA in healthy donors (dated by TCRdb to about 2017). At the level of the whole study: An earlier analysis of approximately 640 of the donors reported about 250 Gb of sequence data and 117 million unique TCR beta sequences from 150 million to 200 million T cells. HLA typing included class I and class II loci at four-digit resolution. In an earlier analysis of roughly 580 of the donors, high-throughput TCR beta sequencing was used to judge whether each TCR beta V gene segment behaved as functional or pseudogenic. In a later genetic analysis, genome-wide SNP genotypes for about three fifths of the 666 donors were used, and that subset was treated as a discovery cohort. Donor age, sex, ethnicity and CMV serostatus were compiled alongside the repertoire data. All discovery cohort repertoires had been generated on a single sequencing platform. Using immunosequencing, the study profiled T cell repertoires from 500 to 800 subjects and related those repertoires to cytomegalovirus serostatus. The aim of the study was to test whether cataloging public T cell receptors could identify signatures of past pathogen exposure. Of the roughly 400 genotyped donors, 81% fell in the genetic ancestry cluster associated with self-reported Caucasian donors. The number of typed donors differed by locus: 629-630 for A, B, C, DRB1 and DQB1; some 500 for DQA1; 606 for DPA1; and around 470 for DPB1. Roughly 300 gigabases of sequencing data and roughly 81 million unique TCR sequences made up an early release that covered approximately 650 HLA-typed donors. Along with the roughly 670-subject first cohort, a separate validation cohort of some 130 different subjects was used. A handful of DR-DQ haplotypes were handled as single units for association and clustering because linkage in the cohort was strong. In a later analysis, previously published TCR beta repertoires from several hundred donors were re-analyzed and high-resolution HLA genotyping was added so that TCR occurrence patterns could be studied. Rather than drawing on any new phenotypic data, the later analysis identified candidate immune exposures from TCR beta sequences and the way those sequences occurred across donors. On average, around 240,000 unique TCR beta nucleotide sequences were sequenced per donor among 398 genotyped donors of the cohort, with 15% to 20% of those sequences being non-productive. To predict cytomegalovirus infection status, the study combined high-throughput TCR immunosequencing, statistical association of individual TCRs with disease status, and machine learning.

Results the study describes overall, beyond this receptor: A cluster of highly shared sequence variants was judged likely to represent a technical artifact of the sequencing pipeline. Compared with the 666-donor mean, donors in an Asian-associated ancestry cluster had fewer N-insertions in productive TCRs, according to a later genetic analysis. In the study, 150 to 200 TCR beta chains were listed as associated with cytomegalovirus. The only immune exposure information available for the cohort was CMV serostatus. Sequencing depth was assumed to be roughly uniform across donors in the presence/absence analyses, though that assumption may not hold. Because HLA typing was unavailable for some donors at each locus, only the typed subset was used in association tests. About 17 rarely observed V segments, including chromosome 9 orphons, were excluded from the earlier analysis of approximately 500 of the donors because counts were too low. A later analysis reported that several top co-occurrence clusters appeared linked to parvovirus B19, influenza, CMV and Epstein-Barr virus. In an earlier analysis of fewer than 700 of the donors, most TCR beta V segments appeared in productive rearrangements about 87% or about 30% of the time, broadly matching IMGT annotations. According to a later analysis, TCR association rates differed among HLA loci, with DRB1 alleles showing the most associated TCRs and HLA-C alleles showing the fewest. According to a later analysis, most CMV-associated TCR beta chains appeared to be HLA-restricted, and the HLA associations seemed to be driven largely by CMV exposure. In vitro tests confirmed that a few of the cytomegalovirus-associated TCR beta chains recognize cytomegalovirus antigens. Some IMGT-functional V segments, including TRBV6-2 and TRBV6-3, could not be distinguished by the 87-base-pair reads and were therefore excluded. A further reported finding was that TCR beta sequences accurately predicted the HLA-A and HLA-B alleles for most subjects in the first cohort. According to the authors, the approach could potentially be generalized to other disease states and immunological phenotypes. The classifier was reported to diagnose cytomegalovirus status with high specificity and sensitivity in both the original and validation cohorts. This cohort had only TCR beta chains sequenced, and the lack of alpha or paired-chain data limited which features could be detected. When HLA alleles, especially DR and DQ, strongly co-occurred, TCR associations were difficult to assign to individual alleles. Correlated functional status among segregating V segments might be attributable to linkage disequilibrium, but an unknown experimental factor could not be ruled out. A later analysis associated around 16,000 TCR beta sequences with specific HLA alleles at a false discovery rate of 0.05. An association between a missense DCLRE1C variant and V-gene and J-gene trimming of TCR beta chains was found in a later genetic analysis and replicated in an independent cohort. While some public TCRs were present in many individuals, most TCR sequences turned up only very rarely across donors. Compared with equally common non-associated chains, HLA-associated TCR beta chains in a later analysis were more clonally expanded and had lower generation probabilities.

The library was generated by the immunoSEQ multiplex PCR assay. The multiplex PCR relied on a mix of 60 forward primers for TCR Vbeta segments and 13 reverse primers for TCR Jbeta segments. Amplification of the CDR3 region of rearranged TCR beta genes was performed with a multiplex PCR assay on genomic DNA. The Illumina HiSeq System was used to sequence the amplified TCR beta libraries as 87-base-pair reads. Concerning the study's data processing: A later analysis tallied 70 million to 100 million unique TCR beta chains across the 666 repertoires, and around 9.9 million of those chains were shared by two or more donors. Raw reads were error-corrected and collapsed into unique sequences by a nearest-neighbor algorithm in which closely related sequences were merged to remove PCR and sequencing errors. CDR3 sequences were aligned to IMGT reference sequences to assign V, D and J gene segments. For a sequence to be retained, a match of at least six nucleotides to both a V gene segment and a J gene segment was required. Rearrangements were called productive when the CDR3 lacked stop codons and stayed in frame with V and J; all others were non-productive. Following IMGT convention, CDR3 was defined as the stretch from the second conserved V-encoded cysteine up to the conserved J-encoded phenylalanine. In an earlier analysis of approximately 590 of the donors, sequences lacking an unambiguous match to a single V gene segment were excluded. An earlier analysis of 450 to 650 of the donors called V segments functional above 56.7% productive rearrangements and segregating when the between-donor standard deviation exceeded 5%. A statistical classification framework was built for diagnosing cytomegalovirus status from the catalog of TCR beta chain sequences. V and J gene assignment, in a later analysis, came from comparing TCR nucleotide sequences with IMGT/GENE-DB human TR gene sequences. Using the TCRdist pipeline, a later analysis assigned CDR3 sequences along with most-parsimonious VDJ recombination scenarios. In a later analysis, every TCR beta chain was defined by the combination of its CDR3 amino acid sequence and its V-gene family, and reads without a unique V-gene family were dropped. As a way to deal with suspected cross-contamination and a sequencing artifact, a later analysis dropped approximately 590 nucleotide sequences that were highly shared and had low generation probability. In a later analysis, a clonal expansion index for each public chain was calculated from normalized within-repertoire ranks of inferred template counts. A later analysis computed generation probabilities with a VDJ recombination model fitted to out-of-frame rearrangements, and checked the results against IGoR. In a later analysis, hypergeometric tests were used to score TCR-TCR, TCR-HLA and TCR-CMV co-occurrence, with a repertoire-size bias correction applied to TCR pairs. False discovery rates were estimated in a later analysis by permuting HLA or CMV assignments 20 times. In a later analysis, co-occurring TCRs were grouped using DBSCAN, and TCRdist sequence similarity was added for clustering within HLA-allele-positive subsets. Co-occurrence clustering excluded repertoires with fewer than 30,000 or more than 120,000 public chains, plus five with anomalous nucleotide sharing. Entries here come from immuneACCESS through TCRdb and include only in-frame sequences with V and J called. Some clones fail to appear in such tables; in the studies checked, an unresolved V gene covers under half of the shortfall, and the cause of the remainder is unknown. V, J and clone size are those of that table, while D and trimming were read from the DNA. Present in this sample are about 160,000 clones, approximately 84% of which were seen just once. The ten largest clones represent roughly 2.2% of the sample.

The cohort comprised 550 to 700 healthy bone marrow donors. All cohort members were sampled while nominally healthy, although unrecorded immune exposures were likely present. The donor tested CMV seropositive, placing the donor among the roughly 300 seropositive members of the cohort. A peripheral blood sample was provided by each donor, and peripheral blood mononuclear cells were used for TCR beta sequencing. Genomic DNA was extracted from the blood cell samples with the Qiagen DNeasy Blood Extraction Kit. With regard to this clone: Its recognized antigen is unknown. Base qualities are not recorded, but no much larger clone differs from it by a single base.

The CDR3 runs 13 amino acids, cysteine and phenylalanine included. The kept DNA is CDR3 alone, 39 bases in frame from the first base. Cut back by 1 base and 10 bases, the V and J ends lie 8 bases apart. The CDR1 and CDR2 encoded by the germline V gene are SGHTA and FQGNSA. Source material: PBMCs. The V and J segments used are TRBV7-2 and TRBJ1-6; too little of a D gene remains to name it. The clonotype originates from a man aged 18 to 35 in good health and CMV-seropositive. In nucleotide form, the sequence is TGTGCCAGCAGCTTAGAACTAGCGTCACCCCTCCACTTT. Its translation is CASSLELASPLHF.